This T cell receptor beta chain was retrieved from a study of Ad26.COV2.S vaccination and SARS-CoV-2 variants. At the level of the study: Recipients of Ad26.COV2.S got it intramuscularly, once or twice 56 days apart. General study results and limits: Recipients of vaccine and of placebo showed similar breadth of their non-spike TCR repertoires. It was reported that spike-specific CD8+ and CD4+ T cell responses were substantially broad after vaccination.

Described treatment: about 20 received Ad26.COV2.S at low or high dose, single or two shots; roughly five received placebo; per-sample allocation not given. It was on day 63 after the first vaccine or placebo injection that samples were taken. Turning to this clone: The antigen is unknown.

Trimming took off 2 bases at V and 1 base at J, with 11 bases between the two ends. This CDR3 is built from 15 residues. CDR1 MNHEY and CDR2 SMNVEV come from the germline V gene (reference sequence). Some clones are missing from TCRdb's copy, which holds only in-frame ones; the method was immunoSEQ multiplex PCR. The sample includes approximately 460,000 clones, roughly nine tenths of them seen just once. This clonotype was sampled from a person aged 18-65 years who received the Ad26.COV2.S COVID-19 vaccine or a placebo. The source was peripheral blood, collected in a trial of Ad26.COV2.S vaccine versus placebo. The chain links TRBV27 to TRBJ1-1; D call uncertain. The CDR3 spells CASSLGRLANTEAFF. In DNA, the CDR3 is TGTGCCAGCAGTTTAGGTAGATTGGCGAACACTGAAGCTTTCTTT.